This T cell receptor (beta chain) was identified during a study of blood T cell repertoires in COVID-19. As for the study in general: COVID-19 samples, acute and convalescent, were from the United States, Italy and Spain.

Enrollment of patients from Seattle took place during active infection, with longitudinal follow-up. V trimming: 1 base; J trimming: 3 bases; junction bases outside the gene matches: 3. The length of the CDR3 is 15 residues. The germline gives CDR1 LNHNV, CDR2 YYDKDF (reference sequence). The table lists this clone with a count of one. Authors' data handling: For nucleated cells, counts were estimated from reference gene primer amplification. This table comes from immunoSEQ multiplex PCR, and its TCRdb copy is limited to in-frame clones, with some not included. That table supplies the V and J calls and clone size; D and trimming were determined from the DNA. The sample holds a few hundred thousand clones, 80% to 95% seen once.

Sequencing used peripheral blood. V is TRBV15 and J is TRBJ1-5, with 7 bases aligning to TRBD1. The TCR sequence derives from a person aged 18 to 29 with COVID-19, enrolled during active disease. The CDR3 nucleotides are TGTGCCACCAGCAGAGGTACAGGGGACAATCAGCCCCAGCATTTT. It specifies CATSRGTGDNQPQHF.